This T cell receptor beta chain comes out of a study of shared clonotypes between healthy human individuals. Generated by immunoSEQ multiplex PCR, the TCRdb table keeps only in-frame clones and is missing some. The repertoire holds some 2 million clones, with roughly 94% as singletons. CDR3 length: 15 amino acids. Between the trimmed V and J ends, which lost 6 bases and 6 bases, there was a span of 17 bases. The V gene's germline CDR1 is SGHTA and CDR2 FQGNSA. Naive CD8 cells comprised CD45RO-negative, CCR7-positively selected cells, excluding terminally differentiated effector memory CD45RA+ cells. This TCR was recovered from a young man in good health. V is TRBV7-2 and J is TRBJ2-2; D is possibly TRBD2 (5 bases). The sequenced sample consisted of naive CD8+ T cells sorted from blood. The CDR3: CASRRFTGIPGELFF. Written as DNA, the CDR3 is TGTGCCAGCAGGCGATTCACGGGGATCCCCGGGGAGCTGTTTTTT.